The rows below give T cell receptor beta chains drawn from one sample of a study of blood T cell repertoires in COVID-19. This table comes from immunoSEQ multiplex PCR, and its TCRdb copy is limited to in-frame clones, with some not included. There are some 120,000 clones in the sample; about 88% occur only once, and roughly 3.7% lies in the top ten. The sequenced sample consisted of peripheral blood. These receptors all come from a man aged 50 to 60 with active COVID-19. Each CDR3 is given with its conserved first and last residue. A D gene is named only where the DNA matches it firmly. Not every row has a clone size; where given, it reads once, few, many or a size class.

CASSFLWEGGVDTGELFF	NA	TRBV11-2	TRBJ2-2	NA	NA
CASSTAAGTSGEETQYF	TGTGCCAGCAGCACGGCCGCCGGGACTAGCGGGGAAGAGACCCAGTACTTC	TRBV11-2	TRBJ2-5	NA	TRBD2
CASSLDPQGGYTF	TGTGCCAGCAGCTTAGATCCCCAGGGTGGCTACACCTTC	TRBV11-3	TRBJ1-2	few	NA
CATSSNSGSYTF	TGTGCCACCAGCTCAAACTCCGGTAGCTACACCTTC	TRBV15	TRBJ1-2	NA	NA
CASSQGRSGEVFF	TGTGCCAGCAGCCAAGGCCGGTCTGGGGAGGTGTTTTTT	TRBV3-1/TRBV3-2	TRBJ2-2	NA	NA
CASSERTSGPYNEQFF	TGTGCCAGCAGTGAACGGACTAGCGGACCCTACAATGAGCAGTTCTTC	TRBV6-1	TRBJ2-1	NA	TRBD2
CAISGPSGTRSYEQYF	TGTGCCATCAGTGGGCCTTCGGGGACACGATCCTACGAGCAGTACTTC	TRBV10-3	TRBJ2-7	NA	NA
CASSLAMVAGTQYF	TGTGCCAGCAGCTTAGCGATGGTTGCAGGTACGCAGTATTTT	TRBV7-2	TRBJ2-3	NA	NA
CSASGQSHYNEQFF	TGCAGCGCATCAGGACAGAGCCATTACAATGAGCAGTTCTTC	TRBV29-1	TRBJ2-1	NA	NA
CASSRSTGAQEEQFF	TGCGCCAGCAGTCGGTCGACGGGAGCTCAGGAGGAGCAGTTCTTC	TRBV10-1	TRBJ2-1	few	NA
CASSGGQLSYEQYF	TGTGCCAGCAGCGGCGGACAGCTCTCCTACGAGCAGTACTTC	TRBV7-8	TRBJ2-7	NA	NA
CASSKKLAGVRNEQFF	TGTGCCAGCAGCAAAAAACTAGCGGGAGTGAGGAATGAGCAGTTCTTC	TRBV5-6	TRBJ2-1	few	TRBD2
CASSDGTSTDTQYF	TGTGCCAGCAGTGACGGGACTAGCACAGATACGCAGTATTTT	TRBV6-4	TRBJ2-3	NA	NA
CASSPPSGSSTDTQYF	TGTGCCAGCAGCCCACCTAGCGGGTCTAGCACAGATACGCAGTATTTT	TRBV7-8	TRBJ2-3	NA	TRBD2
CASSLEAPTGGDGYTF	TGCGCCAGCAGCTTGGAGGCCCCGACAGGGGGCGACGGCTACACCTTC	TRBV5-1	TRBJ1-2	NA	TRBD1
CASSLRPGGETQYF	TGTGCCAGCAGCCTCCGGCCCGGGGGAGAGACCCAGTACTTC	TRBV2	TRBJ2-5	NA	NA
CASSRYSDTQYF	TGTGCCAGCTCAAGATACTCAGATACGCAGTATTTT	TRBV18	TRBJ2-3	NA	NA
CSVEGPNYYSSYNEQFF	TGCAGCGTTGAAGGCCCGAATTATTACAGCTCCTACAATGAGCAGTTCTTC	TRBV29-1	TRBJ2-1	NA	NA
CASSVAGGPYEQYF	TGTGCCAGCAGCGTAGCGGGGGGGCCCTACGAGCAGTACTTC	TRBV9	TRBJ2-7	NA	TRBD2
CASRKAQGNQPQHF	TGTGCCAGCAGGAAAGCACAGGGGAATCAGCCCCAGCATTTT	TRBV6-5	TRBJ1-5	NA	TRBD1
CASGLVEEAHRGGDTQYF	TGTGCTAGTGGTTTGGTAGAGGAGGCCCACAGGGGAGGAGATACGCAGTATTTT	TRBV12-5	TRBJ2-3	NA	NA
CASSPRREDYGYTF	TGTGCCAGCTCCCCGCGCCGGGAGGACTATGGCTACACCTTC	TRBV18	TRBJ1-2	NA	NA
CASSLVGRESTDTQYF	TGTGCCAGCAGCTTAGTGGGGCGGGAGAGCACAGATACGCAGTATTTT	TRBV7-9	TRBJ2-3	once	TRBD2
CASSLGFSREAFATNEKLFF	TGTGCCAGCAGCTTAGGATTTTCCAGGGAAGCCTTTGCAACTAATGAAAAACTGTTTTTT	TRBV7-7	TRBJ1-4	once	NA
CAWSVQGANNQPQHF	TGTGCCTGGAGTGTACAGGGGGCCAACAATCAGCCCCAGCATTTT	TRBV30	TRBJ1-5	NA	TRBD1
CASSLGRVPDAEAFF	TGCGCCAGCAGCCTGGGGAGGGTCCCGGACGCAGAAGCTTTCTTT	TRBV5-1	TRBJ1-1	once	NA
CASSPGTRSRYNEQFF	TGTGCCAGCTCACCAGGGACTAGATCTCGCTACAATGAGCAGTTCTTC	TRBV18	TRBJ2-1	NA	TRBD2
CASSSQRNTEAFF	TGTGCCAGCAGCTCACAGAGAAACACTGAAGCTTTCTTT	TRBV7-9	TRBJ1-1	NA	NA
CASGLIGLSRLSGEQFF	TGTGCTAGTGGTTTGATAGGACTTTCCCGACTTAGCGGGGAGCAGTTCTTC	TRBV12-5	TRBJ2-1	NA	TRBD2
CASSELPPGDSPLHF	TGTGCCAGCAGTGAACTTCCACCCGGGGATTCACCCCTCCACTTT	TRBV6-1	TRBJ1-6	NA	NA
CASSAAGYGYTF	TGTGCCAGCAGTGCCGCAGGCTATGGCTACACCTTC	TRBV7-9	TRBJ1-2	NA	NA
CASRGGRVGYNEQFF	TGTGCCAGTAGAGGTGGCAGGGTTGGTTACAATGAGCAGTTCTTC	TRBV19	TRBJ2-1	NA	NA
CASSRMGGYEQYF	TGTGCCAGCAGCCGGATGGGGGGGTACGAGCAGTACTTC	TRBV3-1/TRBV3-2	TRBJ2-7	few	TRBD2
CASSQDDWGQPSDGYTF	TGTGCCAGCAGCCAAGACGATTGGGGACAGCCTTCGGATGGCTACACCTTC	TRBV3-1/TRBV3-2	TRBJ1-2	NA	TRBD1
CASSRDSFYEQYF	TGTGCCAGCAGTCGGGACAGCTTCTACGAGCAGTACTTC	TRBV6-5	TRBJ2-7	NA	TRBD1
CASSPRTGSETQYF	TGTGCCAGCTCACCCCGTACAGGGAGTGAGACCCAGTACTTC	TRBV18	TRBJ2-5	NA	NA
CASSQDEAVANNEQFF	TGCGCCAGCAGCCAAGATGAGGCAGTTGCTAACAATGAGCAGTTCTTC	TRBV4-1	TRBJ2-1	NA	NA
CASSPGIVVGELFF	TGTGCCAGCTCACCAGGCATCGTTGTCGGGGAGCTGTTTTTT	TRBV18	TRBJ2-2	NA	NA
CASRLMNTEAFF	TGTGCCAGCCGTTTAATGAACACTGAAGCTTTCTTT	TRBV6-2/TRBV6-3	TRBJ1-1	few	NA
CASSLIVGQQQYF	TGTGCCAGCAGCCTGATCGTCGGACAGCAGCAGTACTTC	TRBV7-9	TRBJ2-7	NA	NA